The rows below give T cell receptor beta chains drawn from one sample of a study of T-cell reconstitution after alpha-beta-depleted transplantation in children. MiXCR, run by TCRdb on the PCR reads, gives a single entry per CDR3 protein. The sample has about 300,000 distinct CDR3 sequences, roughly 7.8% seen once. The specimen comprised peripheral blood, sampled 360 days after TCRalphabeta/CD19-depleted stem cell transplant. Every receptor here comes from a female patient aged 2-9 years who had a stem cell transplant for Fanconi anemia, so the T cells may come from the graft donor. CDR3s include the opening cysteine and the closing phenylalanine or tryptophan. D genes are given only for firm matches. Clone size, where shown, is once, few, many, or a class for clones that have expanded.

V gene	D gene	clone size	J gene	CDR3 DNA	CDR3 protein
TRBV28	TRBD2	many	TRBJ2-3	TGTGCCAGCAGCCTGGGGACTAGCGGGAGTCCCACAGATACGCAGTATTTT	CASSLGTSGSPTDTQYF
TRBV5-1	.	.	TRBJ1-2	TGCGCCAGCAGTCTATTAACGTTGGGCTATGGCTACACCTTC	CASSLLTLGYGYTF
TRBV12-3/TRBV12-4	TRBD2	many	TRBJ2-1	TGTGCCAGCGGAATAGCGGGAGAAGGCCATGAGCAGTTCTTC	CASGIAGEGHEQFF
TRBV7-2	.	many	TRBJ1-6	TGTGCCAGCAGCCGCCGATTGTATTCACCCCTCCACTTT	CASSRRLYSPLHF
TRBV20-1	.	.	TRBJ2-3	TGCAGTGCTACCCCCCCGGCTCGGGTTAGCACAGATACGCAGTATTTT	CSATPPARVSTDTQYF
TRBV12-3/TRBV12-4	.	many	TRBJ1-1	TGTGCCAGCAGTTTAGTCGCTCGCGGGGTCTCTTTGAACACTGAAGCTTTCTTT	CASSLVARGVSLNTEAFF
TRBV20-1	.	few	TRBJ1-6	TGCAGTGCTATCCCTTCGCGGGGAAATTCACCCCTCCACTTT	CSAIPSRGNSPLHF
TRBV2	.	.	TRBJ2-6	TGTGCCAGCACTCCGACCTTAAGCGAGCCTGGGGCCAACGTCCTGACTTTC	CASTPTLSEPGANVLTF
TRBV6-2/TRBV6-3	TRBD2	.	TRBJ2-5	TGTGCCAGCAGTAGCCGGGGAGCGGGACAAGAGACCCAGTACTTC	CASSSRGAGQETQYF
TRBV29-1	.	many	TRBJ2-3	TGCAGCGTTGATGGGGATACGCAGTATTTT	CSVDGDTQYF
TRBV9	.	many	TRBJ2-1	TGTGCCAGCAGGCGGGCGGGGTTGGAGGACAATGAGCAGTTCTTC	CASRRAGLEDNEQFF
TRBV21-1	.	many	TRBJ2-7	TGTGCCAGCAGAATACCGGGACAGGGTGCCTACGAGCAGTACTTC	CASRIPGQGAYEQYF
TRBV3-1	TRBD2	many	TRBJ2-7	TGTGCCAGCAGCCAGGATACCGGGACTAGCGGGTACGAGCAGTACTTC	CASSQDTGTSGYEQYF
TRBV9	.	few	TRBJ1-6	TGTGCCAGCAGCGTTCAGGCAGGGCCAGATAATTCACCCCTCCACTTT	CASSVQAGPDNSPLHF
TRBV7-8	.	.	TRBJ2-2	TGTGCCAGCATTTGGCTCTCAACGGGCGGGGAGCTGTTTTTT	CASIWLSTGGELFF
TRBV20-1	.	few	TRBJ2-1	TGCAGTGCCCTCCCAAGGGGAAGGGGCAATGAGCAGTTCTTC	CSALPRGRGNEQFF
TRBV20-1	TRBD1	many	TRBJ1-2	TGCAGTGCTGAAATAACAGGGGGAGGCTACACCTTC	CSAEITGGGYTF
TRBV7-2	.	few	TRBJ1-2	TGTGCCAGCAGCTTCCGGGAAGGGGCAGGCTACACCTTC	CASSFREGAGYTF
TRBV20-1	.	many	TRBJ1-1	TGCAGTGCTAGAGTGGTATCGGGGAACACTGAAGCTTTCTTT	CSARVVSGNTEAFF
TRBV9	.	many	TRBJ2-1	TGTGCCAGCAGCGTAGAGGGTTGGGCAGGACACAATGAGCAGTTCTTC	CASSVEGWAGHNEQFF
TRBV7-9	.	few	TRBJ1-4	TGTGCCAGCAGCCCAGGACTCGGCGGGGTGAATAATGAAAAACTGTTTTTT	CASSPGLGGVNNEKLFF
TRBV28	TRBD1	many	TRBJ2-7	TGTGCCAGCAGCCACGCGACCGGGACAGGGGACTACGAGCAGTACTTC	CASSHATGTGDYEQYF
TRBV12-3/TRBV12-4	.	many	TRBJ1-1	TGTGCCAGCAGCGACGATGGGCTCACTGAAGCTTTCTTT	CASSDDGLTEAFF
TRBV5-1	TRBD2	many	TRBJ2-7	TGCGCCAGCAGCTTAAGTGCGGGAGGGCCAAGGGAGCAGTACTTC	CASSLSAGGPREQYF
TRBV5-5	.	many	TRBJ2-3	TGTGCCAGCAGCTTAACCCTAGCTACTGATACGCAGTATTTT	CASSLTLATDTQYF
TRBV4-2	TRBD1	few	TRBJ2-2	TGTGCCAGCAGCCAAGATTCCCCGGGACAGCTGAACACCGGGGAGCTGTTTTTT	CASSQDSPGQLNTGELFF
TRBV5-1	.	many	TRBJ2-3	TGCGCCAGCAGCTTGGCCGGGGGACAAGATACGCAGTATTTT	CASSLAGGQDTQYF
TRBV6-2/TRBV6-3	.	many	TRBJ1-5	TGTGCCAGCAGTTATAAGGTGACTGTAAATCAGCCCCAGCATTTT	CASSYKVTVNQPQHF
TRBV28	TRBD2	.	TRBJ2-3	TGTGCCAGCGGGAGGGGAGGGAGTGATACGCAGTATTTT	CASGRGGSDTQYF
TRBV6-2/TRBV6-3	TRBD2	few	TRBJ2-1	TGTGCCGCCTCAGCGGGGACCGGGGGGGATGAGCAGTTCTTC	CAASAGTGGDEQFF
TRBV24-1	.	many	TRBJ2-2	TGTGCCACCAGTCGAGAAAGGAACAATGGGGAGCTGTTTTTT	CATSRERNNGELFF
TRBV6-5	TRBD1	.	TRBJ2-7	TGTGCCAGCAGTTACCCCGGGGACAGAGCCTACGAGCAGTACTTC	CASSYPGDRAYEQYF
TRBV28	.	medium-sized	TRBJ2-5	TGTGCCAGCAGTCCTACGGCGTACCAAGAGACCCAGTACTTC	CASSPTAYQETQYF
TRBV4-2	.	few	TRBJ2-3	TGTGCCAGCAGCCCCCCTCTTGGTACGCAGTATTTT	CASSPPLGTQYF
TRBV7-3	TRBD1	few	TRBJ1-1	TGTGCCAGCAGCGCCGGGACAGCGAACACTGAAGCTTTCTTT	CASSAGTANTEAFF
TRBV27	TRBD2	few	TRBJ2-5	TGTGCCAGCAGTTCCCCGGGGAGGGTTGAGACCCAGTACTTC	CASSSPGRVETQYF
TRBV29-1	TRBD2	many	TRBJ2-7	TGCAGCGCCGGACTAGCGGCCTACGAGCAGTACTTC	CSAGLAAYEQYF
TRBV15	.	few	TRBJ2-1	TGTGCCACCAGCAGAGCATTACATATTCCCGGACAAGGGCAGTTCTTC	CATSRALHIPGQGQFF
TRBV9	.	.	TRBJ2-2	TGTGCCAGCAGCGTAGTCGGGGCATTCACCGGGGAGCTGTTTTTT	CASSVVGAFTGELFF
TRBV27	TRBD1	many	TRBJ2-2	TGTGCCAGCAGTTGGACAGGGAGCACCGGGGAGCTGTTTTTT	CASSWTGSTGELFF
TRBV12-5	.	.	TRBJ2-7	TGTGCTAGTGGTTTGGTGGTGGGAACTAGGCCCTACGAGCAGTACTTC	CASGLVVGTRPYEQYF
TRBV6-5	.	few	TRBJ2-3	TGTGCCAGCAGTTGGGGAATGCCCGGGACCCCCCCCGGAGATACGCAGTATTTT	CASSWGMPGTPPGDTQYF
TRBV7-3	.	many	TRBJ2-2	TGTGCCAGCAGCTTAAACCCCAGGGGCGAGGTCGGGGAGCTGTTTTTT	CASSLNPRGEVGELFF
TRBV20-1	.	many	TRBJ2-5	TGCAGTGCTAGAGATGAACGGGAGTTTGCCCAAGAGACCCAGTACTTC	CSARDEREFAQETQYF
TRBV7-6	.	many	TRBJ2-3	TGTGCCAGCAGCTCAACATGGGACGGGGGCACAGATACGCAGTATTTT	CASSSTWDGGTDTQYF
TRBV7-3	.	.	TRBJ1-1	TGTGCCAGCAGCTCCTTCCGGGACTCTGAAGCTTTCTTT	CASSSFRDSEAFF
TRBV4-1	TRBD1	.	TRBJ2-7	TGCGCCAGCAGCCAAGCAACGGGACAGTCATCCTACGAGCAGTACTTC	CASSQATGQSSYEQYF
TRBV9	.	few	TRBJ2-1	TGTGCCAGCAGCGTAGAAGGGGGGGCCTACAATGAGCAGTTCTTC	CASSVEGGAYNEQFF
TRBV28	TRBD1	many	TRBJ2-7	TGTGCCAGCAGACGACAGGGATCTAACTACGAGCAGTACTTC	CASRRQGSNYEQYF
TRBV10-1	.	.	TRBJ2-7	TGCGCCACCTTTAGGGGGTCAGACTACGAGCAGTACTTC	CATFRGSDYEQYF
TRBV4-2	.	many	TRBJ2-1	TGTGCCAGCAGCCAAGAGGCCCCAAGTTTGGGCTCCTACAATGAGCAGTTCTTC	CASSQEAPSLGSYNEQFF
TRBV12-3/TRBV12-4	.	many	TRBJ2-3	TGTGCCAGCAGTTTGTGGGGGGATACGCAGTATTTT	CASSLWGDTQYF
TRBV5-1	TRBD1	many	TRBJ2-7	TGCGCCAGCAGCTTTCTGTCCGCAGGGGGACCCTACGAGCAGTACTTC	CASSFLSAGGPYEQYF
TRBV7-3	.	few	TRBJ2-5	TGTGCCAGCAGCTTAAATGGCAGGGAGGAGACCCAGTACTTC	CASSLNGREETQYF
TRBV27	.	many	TRBJ1-3	TGTGCCAGCAGCACGACGGGCACCGGAGGAAACACCATATATTTT	CASSTTGTGGNTIYF
TRBV5-1	.	many	TRBJ2-1	TGCGCCAGCAGCCTCCGGGCCACGAACAATGAGCAGTTCTTC	CASSLRATNNEQFF
TRBV6-1	.	.	TRBJ2-5	TGTGCCAGCGGGTGGAAGGGTCGGGAGACCCAGTACTTC	CASGWKGRETQYF
TRBV29-1	.	many	TRBJ2-3	TGCAGCGTTGCCGGTGGAACAGATACGCAGTATTTT	CSVAGGTDTQYF
TRBV4-3	.	many	TRBJ2-2	TGCGCCAGCAGCCAAGATGCCCTTCCCCGGAGACAGTACACCGGGGAGCTGTTTTTT	CASSQDALPRRQYTGELFF
TRBV24-1	.	few	TRBJ2-7	TGTGCCACCAGTGATAACCGGGACCGGCGCTACGAGCAGTACTTC	CATSDNRDRRYEQYF